This T cell receptor beta chain came from a study of Ad26.COV2.S vaccination and SARS-CoV-2 variants. Study in general: Each vaccinee took Ad26.COV2.S intramuscularly, once or twice 56 days apart.

Stated treatment: roughly 19 received Ad26.COV2.S at low or high dose, single or two shots; 5 received placebo; per-sample allocation not given. Sampling was done on day 63 after the first vaccine or placebo injection. Looked up from germline, CDR1 is MNHEY and CDR2 is SVGAGI. CDR3 length equals 11 residues. The V and J ends lost 5 bases and 4 bases respectively, with 6 bases between them. Profiled with immunoSEQ multiplex PCR; TCRdb holds only in-frame clones, not every one. The data show 300,000 to 350,000 clones, roughly 86% seen once. The source material was peripheral blood, sampled in a trial of Ad26.COV2.S vaccine versus placebo. The TCR comes from a person between 18 and 65 years old who received the Ad26.COV2.S COVID-19 vaccine or a placebo. This chain connects TRBV6-5 to TRBJ2-7; D unresolved. CDR3 bases: TGTGCCAGCAGTCTGGGTTACGAGCAGTACTTC. Protein product: CASSLGYEQYF.